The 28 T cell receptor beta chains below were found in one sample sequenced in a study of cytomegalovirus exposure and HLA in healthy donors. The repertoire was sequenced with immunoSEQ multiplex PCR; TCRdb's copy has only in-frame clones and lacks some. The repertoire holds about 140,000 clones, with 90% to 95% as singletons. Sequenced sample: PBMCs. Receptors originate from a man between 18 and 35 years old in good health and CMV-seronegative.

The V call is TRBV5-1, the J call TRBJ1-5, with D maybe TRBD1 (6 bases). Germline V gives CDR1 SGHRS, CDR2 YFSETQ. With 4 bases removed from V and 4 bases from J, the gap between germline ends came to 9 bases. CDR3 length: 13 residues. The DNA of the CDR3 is TGCGCCAGCAGCGTTACAGGGAATCAGCCCCAGCATTTT. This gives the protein CASSVTGNQPQHF. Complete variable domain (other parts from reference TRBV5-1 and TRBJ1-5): KAGVTQTPRYLIKTRGQQVTLSCSPISGHRSVSWYQQTPGQGLQFLFEYFSETQRNKGNFPGRFSGRQFSNSRSEMNVSTLELGDSALYLCASSVTGNQPQHFGDGTRLSIL.

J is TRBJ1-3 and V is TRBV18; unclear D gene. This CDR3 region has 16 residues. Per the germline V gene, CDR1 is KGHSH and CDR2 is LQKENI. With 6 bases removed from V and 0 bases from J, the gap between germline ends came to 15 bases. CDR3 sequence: CASSVGRSNSGNTIYF. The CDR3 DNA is TGTGCCAGCTCGGTGGGCAGGTCTAACTCTGGAAACACCATATATTTT. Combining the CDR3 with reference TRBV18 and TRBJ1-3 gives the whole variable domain NAGVMQNPRHLVRRRGQEARLRCSPMKGHSHVYWYRQLPEEGLKFMVYLQKENIIDESGMPKERFSAEFPKEGPSILRIQQVVRGDSAAYFCASSVGRSNSGNTIYFGEGSWLTVV.

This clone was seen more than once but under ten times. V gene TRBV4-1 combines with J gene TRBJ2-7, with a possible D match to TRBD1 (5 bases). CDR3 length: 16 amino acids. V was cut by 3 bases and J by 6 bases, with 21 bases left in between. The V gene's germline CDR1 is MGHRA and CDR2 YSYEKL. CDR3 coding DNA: TGCGCCAGCAGCCAGGTAGGACACGCGTCGGGCTCCGAGCAGTACTTC. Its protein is CASSQVGHASGSEQYF.

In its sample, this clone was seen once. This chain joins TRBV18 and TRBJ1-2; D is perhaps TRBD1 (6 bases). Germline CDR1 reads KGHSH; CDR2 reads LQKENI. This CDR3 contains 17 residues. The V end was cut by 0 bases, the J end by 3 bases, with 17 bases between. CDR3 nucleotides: TGTGCCAGCTCACCACCCTTTACAGGGCAACTACACTATGGCTACACCTTC. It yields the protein CASSPPFTGQLHYGYTF.

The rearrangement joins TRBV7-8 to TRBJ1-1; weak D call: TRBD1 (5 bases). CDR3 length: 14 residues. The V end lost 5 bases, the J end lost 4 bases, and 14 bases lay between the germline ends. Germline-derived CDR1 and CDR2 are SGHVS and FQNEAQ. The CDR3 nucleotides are TGTGCCAGCAGCCAAAGGACCGGGGGCACTGAAGCTTTCTTT. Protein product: CASSQRTGGTEAFF.

The CDR3: CASSLGRFHLGLNTEAFF. The CDR3 nucleotides read TGCGCCAGCAGCTTGGGGAGGTTTCATCTGGGCCTGAACACTGAAGCTTTCTTT. The chain joins TRBV5-1 to TRBJ1-1, with D unclear. The germline V gene encodes CDR1 SGHRS and CDR2 YFSETQ. CDR3 length equals 18 residues. The V end lost 0 bases, the J end lost 0 bases, and 18 bases lay between the germline ends.

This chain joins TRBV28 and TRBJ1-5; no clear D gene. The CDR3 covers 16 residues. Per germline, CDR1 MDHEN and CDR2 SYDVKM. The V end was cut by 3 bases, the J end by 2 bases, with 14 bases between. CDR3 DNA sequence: TGTGCCAGCAGTTTTGTGGAGGGAAGGGGCAATCAGCCCCAGCATTTT. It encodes CASSFVEGRGNQPQHF.

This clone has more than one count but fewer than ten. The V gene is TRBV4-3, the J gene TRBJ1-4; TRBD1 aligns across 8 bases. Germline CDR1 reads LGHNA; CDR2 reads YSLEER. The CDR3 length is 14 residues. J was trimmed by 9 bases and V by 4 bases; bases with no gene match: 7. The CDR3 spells CASSLDRVGKKLFF. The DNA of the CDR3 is TGCGCCAGCAGCCTGGACAGGGTCGGGAAAAAACTGTTTTTT.

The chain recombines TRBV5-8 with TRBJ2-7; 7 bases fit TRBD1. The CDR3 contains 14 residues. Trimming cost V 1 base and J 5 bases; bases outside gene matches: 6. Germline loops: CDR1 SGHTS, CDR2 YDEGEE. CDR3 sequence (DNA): TGTGCCAGCAGCTTGAACAGGGGTACCCACGAGCAGTACTTC. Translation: CASSLNRGTHEQYF. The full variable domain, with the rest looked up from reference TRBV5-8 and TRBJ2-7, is EAGVTQSPTHLIKTRGQQATLRCSPISGHTSVYWYQQALGLGLQFLLWYDEGEERNRGNFPPRFSGRQFPNYSSELNVNALELEDSALYLCASSLNRGTHEQYFGPGTRLTVT.

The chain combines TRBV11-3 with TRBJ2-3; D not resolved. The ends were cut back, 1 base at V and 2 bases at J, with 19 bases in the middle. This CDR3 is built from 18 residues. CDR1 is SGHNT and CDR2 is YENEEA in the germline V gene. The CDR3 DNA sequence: TGTGCCAGCAGCTTAGTCGTTTCGTCGGCTAGTTTCACAGATACGCAGTATTTT. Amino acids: CASSLVVSSASFTDTQYF.

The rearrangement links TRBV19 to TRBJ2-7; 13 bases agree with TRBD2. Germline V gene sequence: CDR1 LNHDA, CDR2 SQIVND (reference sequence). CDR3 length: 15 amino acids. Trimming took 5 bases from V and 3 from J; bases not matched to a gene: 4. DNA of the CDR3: TGTGCCAGTAGTGGAGGGACTAGCGGGGACTACGAGCAGTACGTC. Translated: CASSGGTSGDYEQYV.

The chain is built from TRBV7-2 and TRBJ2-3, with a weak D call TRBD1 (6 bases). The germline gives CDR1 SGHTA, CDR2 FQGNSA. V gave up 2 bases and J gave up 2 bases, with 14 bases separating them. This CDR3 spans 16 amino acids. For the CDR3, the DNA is TGTGCCAGCAGCTTAAGGGGGATGGGACCCACAGATACGCAGTATTTT. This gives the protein CASSLRGMGPTDTQYF.

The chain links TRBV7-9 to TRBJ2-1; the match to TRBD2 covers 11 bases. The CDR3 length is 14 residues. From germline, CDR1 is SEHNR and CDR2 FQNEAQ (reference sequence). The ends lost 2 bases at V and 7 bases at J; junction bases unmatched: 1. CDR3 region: CASSLTSGSNEQFF. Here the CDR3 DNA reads TGTGCCAGCAGCTTAACTAGCGGGAGTAATGAGCAGTTCTTC. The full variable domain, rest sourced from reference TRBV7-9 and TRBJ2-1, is DTGVSQNPRHKITKRGQNVTFRCDPISEHNRLYWYRQTLGQGPEFLTYFQNEAQLEKSRLLSDRFSAERPKGSFSTLEIQRTEQGDSAMYLCASSLTSGSNEQFFGPGTRLTVL.

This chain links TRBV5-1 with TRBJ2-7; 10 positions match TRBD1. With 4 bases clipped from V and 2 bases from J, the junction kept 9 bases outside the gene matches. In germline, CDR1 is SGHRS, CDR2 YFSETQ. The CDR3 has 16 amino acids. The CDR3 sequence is CASSPALGQGPYEQYF. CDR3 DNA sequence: TGCGCCAGCAGCCCCGCCCTGGGACAGGGGCCCTACGAGCAGTACTTC.

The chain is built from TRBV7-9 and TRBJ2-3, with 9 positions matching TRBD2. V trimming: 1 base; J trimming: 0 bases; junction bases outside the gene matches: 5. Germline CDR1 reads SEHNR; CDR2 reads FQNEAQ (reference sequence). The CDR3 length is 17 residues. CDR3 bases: TGTGCCAGCAGCTTAGGGGGTACTAGCGGGAGCACAGATACGCAGTATTTT. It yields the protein CASSLGGTSGSTDTQYF. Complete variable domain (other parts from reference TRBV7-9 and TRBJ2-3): DTGVSQNPRHKITKRGQNVTFRCDPISEHNRLYWYRQTLGQGPEFLTYFQNEAQLEKSRLLSDRFSAERPKGSFSTLEIQRTEQGDSAMYLCASSLGGTSGSTDTQYFGPGTRLTVL.

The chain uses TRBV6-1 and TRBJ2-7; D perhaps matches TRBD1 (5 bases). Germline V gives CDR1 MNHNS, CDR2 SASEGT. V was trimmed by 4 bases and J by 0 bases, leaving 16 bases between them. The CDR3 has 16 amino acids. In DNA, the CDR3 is TGTGCCAGCAGTGTCCCTACAGGCGATAACTCCTACGAGCAGTACTTC. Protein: CASSVPTGDNSYEQYF.

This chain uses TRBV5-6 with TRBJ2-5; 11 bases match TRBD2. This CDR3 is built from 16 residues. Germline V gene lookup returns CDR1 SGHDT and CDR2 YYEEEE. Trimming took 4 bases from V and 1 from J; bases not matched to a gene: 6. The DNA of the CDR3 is TGTGCCAGCAGCCTTGGTGGACTAGCGGGCCAAGAGACCCAGTACTTC. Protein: CASSLGGLAGQETQYF. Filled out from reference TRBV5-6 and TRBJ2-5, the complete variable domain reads DAGVTQSPTHLIKTRGQQVTLRCSPKSGHDTVSWYQQALGQGPQFIFQYYEEEERQRGNFPDRFSGHQFPNYSSELNVNALLLGDSALYLCASSLGGLAGQETQYFGPGTRLLVL.

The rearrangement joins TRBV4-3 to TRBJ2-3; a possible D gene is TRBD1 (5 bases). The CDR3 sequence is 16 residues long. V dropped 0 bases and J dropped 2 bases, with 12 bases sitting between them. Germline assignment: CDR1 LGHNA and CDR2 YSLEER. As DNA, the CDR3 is TGCGCCAGCAGCCAAGACTATCAGGGTTACACAGATACGCAGTATTTT. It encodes CASSQDYQGYTDTQYF.

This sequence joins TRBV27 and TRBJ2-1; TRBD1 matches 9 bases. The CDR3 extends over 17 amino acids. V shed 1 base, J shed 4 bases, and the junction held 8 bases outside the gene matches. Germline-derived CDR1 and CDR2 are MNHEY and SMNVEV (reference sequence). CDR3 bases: TGTGCCAGCAGTTTATTGGGGACAGGGCGAATGTACAATGAGCAGTTCTTC. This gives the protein CASSLLGTGRMYNEQFF.

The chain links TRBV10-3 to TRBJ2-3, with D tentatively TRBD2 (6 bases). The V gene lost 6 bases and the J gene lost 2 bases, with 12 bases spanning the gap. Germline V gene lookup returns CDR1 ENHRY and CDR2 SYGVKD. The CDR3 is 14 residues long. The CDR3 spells CAIRPGGPTDTQYF. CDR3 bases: TGTGCCATCAGGCCCGGGGGACCCACAGATACGCAGTATTTT.

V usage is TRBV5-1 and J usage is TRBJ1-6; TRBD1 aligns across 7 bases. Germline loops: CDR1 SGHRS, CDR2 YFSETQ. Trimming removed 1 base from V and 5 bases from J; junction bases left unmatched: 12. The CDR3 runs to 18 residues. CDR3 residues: CASSLRGTARGDNSPLHF. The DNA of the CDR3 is TGCGCCAGCAGCTTGCGGGGGACAGCCCGCGGGGATAATTCACCCCTCCACTTT.

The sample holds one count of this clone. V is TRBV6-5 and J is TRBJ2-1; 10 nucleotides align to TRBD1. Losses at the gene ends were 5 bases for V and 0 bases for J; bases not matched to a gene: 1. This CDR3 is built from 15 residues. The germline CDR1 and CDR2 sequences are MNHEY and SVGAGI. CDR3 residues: CASSRTGGSYNEQFF. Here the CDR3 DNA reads TGTGCCAGCAGTAGGACAGGGGGCTCCTACAATGAGCAGTTCTTC.

The CDR3 bases are TGTGCCAGTAGTATAGTATTTGTCGGGACAGGGACTCAAGAGACCCAGTACTTC. This codes for CASSIVFVGTGTQETQYF. This chain joins TRBV19 and TRBJ2-5; TRBD1 agrees at 9 bases. The CDR3 consists of 18 residues. V dropped 1 base and J dropped 2; count of bases not matched to a gene: 11. Germline assignment: CDR1 LNHDA and CDR2 SQIVND (reference sequence).

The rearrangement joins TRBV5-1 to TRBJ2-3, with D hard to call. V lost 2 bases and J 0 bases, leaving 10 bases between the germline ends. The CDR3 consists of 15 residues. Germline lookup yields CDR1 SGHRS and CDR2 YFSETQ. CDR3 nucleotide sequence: TGCGCCAGCAGCTTTACCCACCAGAGCACAGATACGCAGTATTTT. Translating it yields CASSFTHQSTDTQYF.

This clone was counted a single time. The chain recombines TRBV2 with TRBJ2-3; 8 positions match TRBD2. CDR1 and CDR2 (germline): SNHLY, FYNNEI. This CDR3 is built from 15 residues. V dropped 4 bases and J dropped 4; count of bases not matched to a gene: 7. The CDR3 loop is CASSGAGGTPDTQYF. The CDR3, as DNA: TGTGCCAGCAGTGGGGCGGGGGGTACCCCAGATACGCAGTATTTT.

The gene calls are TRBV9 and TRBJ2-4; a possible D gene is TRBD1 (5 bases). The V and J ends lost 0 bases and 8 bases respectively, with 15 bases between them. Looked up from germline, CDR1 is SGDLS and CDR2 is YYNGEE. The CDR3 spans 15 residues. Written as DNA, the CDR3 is TGTGCCAGCAGCGTAGGGTACAGGACCTCGGACATTCAGTACTTC. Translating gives CASSVGYRTSDIQYF.

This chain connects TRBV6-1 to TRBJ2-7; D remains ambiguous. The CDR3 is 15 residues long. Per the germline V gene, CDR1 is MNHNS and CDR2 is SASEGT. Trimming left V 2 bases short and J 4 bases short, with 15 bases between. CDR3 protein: CASSELGITKYEQYV. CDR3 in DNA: TGTGCCAGCAGTGAACTAGGAATTACAAAGTACGAGCAGTACGTC.

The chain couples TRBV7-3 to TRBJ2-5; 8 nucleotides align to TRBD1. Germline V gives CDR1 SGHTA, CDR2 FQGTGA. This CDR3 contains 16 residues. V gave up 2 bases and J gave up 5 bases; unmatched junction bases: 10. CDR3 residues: CASSLPAGGGPETQYF. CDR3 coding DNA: TGTGCCAGCAGCTTACCTGCAGGGGGCGGCCCTGAGACCCAGTACTTC.